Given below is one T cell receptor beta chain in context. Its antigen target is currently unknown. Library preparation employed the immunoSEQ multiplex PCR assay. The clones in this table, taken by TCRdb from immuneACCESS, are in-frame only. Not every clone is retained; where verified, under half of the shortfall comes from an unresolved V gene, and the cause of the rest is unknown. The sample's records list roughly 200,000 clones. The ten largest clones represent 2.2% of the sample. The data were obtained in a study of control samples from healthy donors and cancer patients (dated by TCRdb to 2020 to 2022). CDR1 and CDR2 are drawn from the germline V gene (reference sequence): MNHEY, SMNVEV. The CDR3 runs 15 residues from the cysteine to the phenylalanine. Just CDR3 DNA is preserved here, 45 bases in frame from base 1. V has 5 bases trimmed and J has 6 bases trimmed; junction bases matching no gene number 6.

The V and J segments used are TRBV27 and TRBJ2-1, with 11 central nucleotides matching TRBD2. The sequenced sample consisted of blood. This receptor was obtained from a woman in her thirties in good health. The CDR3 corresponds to CASSKGSGGVNEQFF. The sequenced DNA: TGTGCCAGCAGTAAGGGTAGCGGGGGGGTCAATGAGCAGTTCTTC.